A selection of T cell receptor beta chains follows, all from one sample in a study of T cell changes during pregnancy in multiple sclerosis. Profiled with immunoSEQ multiplex PCR; TCRdb holds only in-frame clones, not every one. The sample consists of about 45,000 clones, just under 95% of them appearing once. The input for sequencing was CD4+ T cells from peripheral blood mononuclear cells, taken in the third trimester of pregnancy. Receptors originate from a female donor with multiple sclerosis, enrolled in a pregnancy study. Each CDR3 is given with its conserved first and last residue. Fields, in order: D gene, J gene, V gene, CDR3 protein, CDR3 DNA. A D gene is named only where the DNA matches it firmly.

d_gene: -; j_gene: TRBJ1-5; v_gene: TRBV28; CDR3aa: CASRLFLGQPQHF; CDR3nt: TGTGCCAGCAGACTATTTCTGGGTCAGCCCCAGCATTTT
d_gene: -; j_gene: TRBJ1-1; v_gene: TRBV18; CDR3aa: CASSPSLNTEAFF; CDR3nt: TGTGCCAGCTCACCGAGTTTGAACACTGAAGCTTTCTTT
d_gene: -; j_gene: TRBJ1-1; v_gene: TRBV28; CDR3aa: CASYRVRGTEAFF; CDR3nt: TGTGCCAGCTACAGGGTTAGGGGCACTGAAGCTTTCTTT
d_gene: TRBD1; j_gene: TRBJ2-4; v_gene: TRBV5-1; CDR3aa: CASSTGQGLIHEENIQYF; CDR3nt: TGCGCCAGCAGCACCGGACAGGGGCTTATTCATGAGGAAAACATTCAGTACTTC
d_gene: TRBD1; j_gene: TRBJ2-7; v_gene: TRBV28; CDR3aa: CASSPLHGTGPSYEQYF; CDR3nt: TGTGCCAGCAGTCCCTTGCACGGGACAGGACCCTCCTACGAGCAGTACTTC
d_gene: -; j_gene: TRBJ2-4; v_gene: TRBV29-1; CDR3aa: CSVNNGGGKNIQYF; CDR3nt: TGCAGCGTTAATAACGGGGGTGGCAAAAACATTCAGTACTTC
d_gene: TRBD2; j_gene: TRBJ2-3; v_gene: TRBV6-4; CDR3aa: CASSDSGRADTQYF; CDR3nt: TGTGCCAGCAGTGACTCGGGGAGGGCAGATACGCAGTATTTT
d_gene: -; j_gene: TRBJ1-4; v_gene: TRBV6-6; CDR3aa: CASSTSGYHNEKLFF; CDR3nt: TGTGCCAGCAGTACCTCCGGGTATCATAATGAAAAACTGTTTTTT
d_gene: TRBD1; j_gene: TRBJ2-3; v_gene: TRBV11-3; CDR3aa: CASSTTGVGTQYF; CDR3nt: TGTGCCAGCAGCACTACAGGGGTCGGCACGCAGTATTTT
d_gene: -; j_gene: TRBJ2-2; v_gene: TRBV6-5; CDR3aa: CASSYFFASPTGELFF; CDR3nt: TGTGCCAGCAGTTACTTCTTTGCTAGCCCCACCGGGGAGCTGTTTTTT
d_gene: -; j_gene: TRBJ2-1; v_gene: TRBV11-2; CDR3aa: CASSLETTYNEQFF; CDR3nt: TGTGCCAGCAGCTTAGAAACTACCTACAATGAGCAGTTCTTC
d_gene: -; j_gene: TRBJ1-5; v_gene: TRBV6-6; CDR3aa: CASSYSGGSYQPQHF; CDR3nt: TGTGCCAGCAGTTACTCGGGAGGGTCCTATCAGCCCCAGCATTTT
d_gene: TRBD1; j_gene: TRBJ1-2; v_gene: TRBV2; CDR3aa: CASRSARVSYRGGYTF; CDR3nt: TGTGCCAGCAGGTCGGCGCGAGTAAGCTACAGGGGCGGCTACACCTTC
d_gene: TRBD1; j_gene: TRBJ1-1; v_gene: TRBV6-5; CDR3aa: CASMDRVNTEAFF; CDR3nt: TGTGCCAGTATGGACAGGGTAAACACTGAAGCTTTCTTT